A single sample gave rise to the 21 T cell receptor beta chains below, sequenced in a study of T cells after yellow fever vaccination. Each CDR3 protein gets one entry after TCRdb re-called the 5' RACE reads with MiXCR. In the table there are about 330,000 distinct CDR3 sequences, roughly 8% of which are singletons. The sequencing here drew on PBMCs, taken roughly 46 days after the first yellow fever vaccination. Receptors were obtained from a man younger than 35 who received the YFV17D yellow fever vaccine.

This chain links TRBV12-3 or TRBV12-4 with TRBJ1-2; TRBD1 aligns across 8 bases. V was pared by 5 bases and J by 5 bases, with 7 bases of the junction left unmatched. The CDR3 extends over 14 amino acids. In DNA, the CDR3 is TGTGCCAGCAGTCCCAGGACAGGGCAATATGGCTACACCTTC. It is translated as CASSPRTGQYGYTF.

The chain joins TRBV6-2 or TRBV6-3 to TRBJ2-2, with D perhaps matching TRBD1 (5 bases). Deletions cut 7 bases from V and 3 bases from J, with 12 bases between. Germline V gives CDR1 MNHEY, CDR2 SVGEGT. The length of the CDR3 is 14 residues. The CDR3 loop is CASNWQGYTGELFF. For the CDR3, the DNA is TGTGCCAGCAATTGGCAGGGTTACACCGGGGAGCTGTTTTTT.

This clonotype was detected only a few times. CDR3 residues: CASSYLGATDTQYF. CDR3 coding DNA: TGTGCCAGCAGTTATCTGGGAGCCACAGATACGCAGTATTTT. The V gene is TRBV6-5, the J gene TRBJ2-3; tentative D call: TRBD2 (5 bases). V gave up 3 bases and J gave up 2 bases, with 9 bases separating them. The CDR3 consists of 14 residues. Germline V lookup: CDR1 MNHEY, CDR2 SVGAGI.

This clonotype was recorded a few times. This chain joins TRBV11-3 and TRBJ1-6; D uncertain. V lost 1 base, J lost 4 bases, and 8 bases lay in between. Per germline, CDR1 SGHNT and CDR2 YENEEA. The CDR3 runs to 15 residues. This chain's CDR3 is CASSLVKGYNSPLHF. The DNA of the CDR3 is TGTGCCAGCAGCTTAGTGAAAGGATATAATTCACCCCTCCACTTT.

The chain links TRBV5-1 to TRBJ1-6; D perhaps matches TRBD1 (6 bases). Trimming removed 4 bases at V and 8 bases at J, with 13 bases between. This CDR3 comprises 14 residues. The germline V gene has CDR1 SGHRS and CDR2 YFSETQ. CDR3 DNA sequence: TGCGCCAGCAGCCTGGGACACCCTTATTCACCCCTCCACTTT. It is translated as CASSLGHPYSPLHF. The entire variable domain, with the rest obtained from reference TRBV5-1 and TRBJ1-6, is as follows: KAGVTQTPRYLIKTRGQQVTLSCSPISGHRSVSWYQQTPGQGLQFLFEYFSETQRNKGNFPGRFSGRQFSNSRSEMNVSTLELGDSALYLCASSLGHPYSPLHFGNGTRLTVT.

The sample holds a few counts of this clonotype. The chain is built from TRBV29-1 and TRBJ2-5; TRBD2 might be the D (5 bases). The V end was cut by 7 bases, the J end by 0 bases, with 15 bases between. This CDR3 is 14 amino acids long. The V gene's germline CDR1 is SQVTM and CDR2 ANQGSEA. The DNA of the CDR3 is TGCAGCGGACTCCAGACACTAGACCAAGAGACCCAGTACTTC. This gives the protein CSGLQTLDQETQYF.

This clonotype was counted a few times. This chain joins TRBV12-3 or TRBV12-4 and TRBJ1-6; D unclear. CDR3 size: 14 residues. V was clipped by 2 bases and J by 10 bases, with 12 bases between them. The CDR3: CASSLRSESSPLHF. The CDR3 DNA follows: TGTGCCAGCAGTTTAAGGTCGGAGTCCTCACCCCTCCACTTT.

This chain joins TRBV5-1 and TRBJ2-2; TRBD1 might be the D (6 bases). V dropped 4 bases and J dropped 5 bases, with 15 bases sitting between them. Germline values: CDR1 SGHRS, CDR2 YFSETQ. This CDR3 contains 15 residues. The chain's CDR3 is CASSRYRVDTGELFF. CDR3 nucleotides: TGCGCCAGCAGCCGATACAGGGTGGATACCGGGGAGCTGTTTTTT.

Many counts were recorded for this clonotype. The chain uses TRBV29-1 and TRBJ1-5; 7 nucleotides agree with TRBD1. The CDR3 length is 13 residues. CDR1 and CDR2 (germline): SQVTM, ANQGSEA. With V trimmed by 6 bases and J by 4 bases, 6 bases remained unmatched. The CDR3 coding sequence is TGCAGCGTCGCTGGGACAGCTAATCAGCCCCAGCATTTT. It yields the protein CSVAGTANQPQHF. Variable domain in full (rest from reference TRBV29-1 and TRBJ1-5): SAVISQKPSRDICQRGTSLTIQCQVDSQVTMMFWYRQQPGQSLTLIATANQGSEATYESGFVIDKFPISRPNLTFSTLTVSNMSPEDSSIYLCSVAGTANQPQHFGDGTRLSIL.

This sequence joins TRBV5-1 and TRBJ1-1, with D hard to call. The V gene lost 4 bases and the J gene lost 4 bases, with 11 bases spanning the gap. The length of the CDR3 is 13 residues. From germline, CDR1 is SGHRS and CDR2 YFSETQ. The CDR3 is CASSPHGSTEAFF. The CDR3 nucleotides read TGCGCCAGCAGCCCCCACGGATCCACTGAAGCTTTCTTT.

The genes are TRBV6-2 or TRBV6-3 and TRBJ1-2; D unresolved. Germline V gene data show CDR1 as MNHEY and CDR2 as SVGEGT. V was trimmed by 7 bases and J by 4 bases, leaving 13 bases between them. The CDR3 has 13 residues. The CDR3 DNA follows: TGTGCCAGCAACCTTCGACCCCTCTATGGCTACACCTTC. Translated: CASNLRPLYGYTF.

This clonotype has only a few counts. V is TRBV20-1 and J is TRBJ1-6, with no clear D. Germline CDR1 and CDR2: DFQATT and SNEGSKA (reference sequence). CDR3 length: 13 amino acids. V was pared by 1 base and J by 9 bases, with 10 bases between. CDR3 DNA sequence: TGCAGTGCTAGAGGGTCCAATGGTTCACCCCTCCACTTT. Encoded protein: CSARGSNGSPLHF.

This sequence joins TRBV19 and TRBJ2-7, with D perhaps TRBD1 (6 bases). CDR3 length: 13 amino acids. V dropped 11 bases and J dropped 2 bases, with 16 bases sitting between them. The germline gives CDR1 LNHDA, CDR2 SQIVND (reference sequence). CDR3 loop: CARCPQGTYEQYF. Written as DNA, the CDR3 is TGTGCCCGTTGCCCCCAGGGGACCTACGAGCAGTACTTC. The variable domain in full, completed from reference TRBV19 and TRBJ2-7, reads DGGITQSPKYLFRKEGQNVTLSCEQNLNHDAMYWYRQDPGQGLRLIYYSQIVNDFQKGDIAEGYSVSREKKESFPLTVTSAQKNPTAFYLCARCPQGTYEQYFGPGTRLTVT.

This clonotype was observed a few times. The chain links TRBV7-2 to TRBJ1-5; D is undetermined. Germline loops: CDR1 SGHTA, CDR2 FQGNSA. The CDR3 runs 14 residues. V lost 1 base, J lost 6 bases, and 10 bases lay in between. The CDR3 is CASSLVLFSQPQHF. CDR3 coding DNA: TGTGCCAGCAGCTTAGTCTTGTTCAGTCAGCCCCAGCATTTT.

V is TRBV11-2 and J is TRBJ2-5, with D perhaps matching TRBD1 (5 bases). Trimming cost V 0 bases and J 0 bases, with 11 bases left between them. The germline V gene encodes CDR1 SGHAT and CDR2 FQNNGV. CDR3 length: 16 amino acids. CDR3 DNA: TGTGCCAGCAGCTTAGAGACAGAAACGTACCAAGAGACCCAGTACTTC. Its translation: CASSLETETYQETQYF.

This clonotype occurred a few times. The rearrangement uses TRBV12-3 or TRBV12-4 and TRBJ1-1, with D possibly TRBD1 on 6 matching bases. Trimming shortened V by 2 bases and J by 7 bases, and 11 bases separated the two germline ends. The CDR3 is made up of 13 amino acids. The CDR3 is CASSLLQGFEAFF. CDR3 coding DNA: TGTGCCAGCAGTTTATTGCAGGGGTTTGAAGCTTTCTTT.

This clonotype was counted only a few times. The J gene is TRBJ2-5, the V gene TRBV30, with 10 positions matching TRBD1. V shed 5 bases, J shed 4 bases, and the junction held 7 bases outside the gene matches. This CDR3 is 14 amino acids long. Germline V lookup: CDR1 GTSNPN, CDR2 SVGIG (reference sequence). The CDR3 region is CAWGATGGPETQYF. CDR3 in DNA: TGTGCCTGGGGGGCGACAGGGGGCCCAGAGACCCAGTACTTC.

The chain carries TRBV7-8 and TRBJ1-1, with a weak D call TRBD1 (5 bases). V gave up 1 base and J gave up 0 bases, with 18 bases separating them. This CDR3 comprises 18 residues. Germline loops: CDR1 SGHVS, CDR2 FQNEAQ. Here the CDR3 DNA reads TGTGCCAGCAGCTTAGTAGGAGGGCGTGGGGCCTTGAACACTGAAGCTTTCTTT. Protein product: CASSLVGGRGALNTEAFF.

This clonotype has a handful of counts. The chain is built from TRBV9 and TRBJ1-1; TRBD1 might be the D (6 bases). V was trimmed by 3 bases and J by 5 bases, leaving 17 bases between them. The CDR3 contains 15 residues. CDR1 and CDR2 (germline): SGDLS, YYNGEE. The CDR3 reads CASSAYQGSSTEAFF. CDR3 nucleotide sequence: TGTGCCAGCAGCGCATACCAGGGGTCAAGTACTGAAGCTTTCTTT.

This clonotype was found many times. The chain is built from TRBV23-1 and TRBJ2-5; D is undetermined. TRBV23-1 is given ORF status, its function remaining uncertain. Trimming left V 0 bases short and J 5 bases short, with 10 bases between. The CDR3 totals 14 residues. The CDR3 sequence is CASSQSGLGETQYF. CDR3 coding DNA: TGCGCCAGCAGTCAATCGGGGTTGGGGGAGACCCAGTACTTC.

The J gene is TRBJ1-1, the V gene TRBV6-5; no clear D. Trimming pared 2 bases from V and 5 bases from J, leaving 12 bases between. This CDR3 region has 14 residues. Germline V gives CDR1 MNHEY, CDR2 SVGAGI. The CDR3: CASSYGSFETEAFF. The CDR3 nucleotides are TGTGCCAGCAGTTACGGCTCTTTCGAAACTGAAGCTTTCTTT.